One sample yielded the 6 T cell receptor beta chains listed below, sequenced in a study of blood T cell repertoires in COVID-19. TCRdb's table, derived via immunoSEQ multiplex PCR, lists solely in-frame clones and lacks some. The sample has 250,000 to 300,000 clones; around 90% are singletons. Sequencing was performed on PBMCs or T cells enriched from blood (not recorded which). The receptors stem from a woman between 40 and 50 years old with acute COVID-19.

In nucleotides, the CDR3 is TGCGCCAGCAGCCAAGATTCAACAGACCTCGAGCAGTACTTC. Amino acid sequence: CASSQDSTDLEQYF. This rearrangement joins TRBV4-1 to TRBJ2-7; D gene unclear. The CDR3 is made up of 14 amino acids. CDR1 is MGHRA, CDR2 YSYEKL, per germline. Trimming took off 0 bases at V and 6 bases at J, with 12 bases between the two ends.

CDR3: CASSLDRQWTNEKLFF. CDR3 sequence (DNA): TGTGCCAGCAGCTTAGACCGACAGTGGACTAATGAAAAACTGTTTTTT. The J gene is TRBJ1-4, the V gene TRBV11-2; tentatively, D is TRBD1 (5 bases). V gave up 0 bases and J gave up 2 bases, with 10 bases separating them. Germline V lookup: CDR1 SGHAT, CDR2 FQNNGV. The CDR3 contains 16 residues.

The CDR3 nucleotides are TGTGCCAGCTCACTCATACCGGGACAGGGGGCGAAAGAGACCCAGTACTTC. It codes for CASSLIPGQGAKETQYF. The chain joins TRBV18 to TRBJ2-5; 12 nucleotides line up with TRBD1. From germline, CDR1 is KGHSH and CDR2 LQKENI. V shed 4 bases, J shed 3 bases, and the junction held 9 bases outside the gene matches. The CDR3 runs to 17 residues.

The chain employs TRBV5-4 and TRBJ1-2; 9 bases line up with TRBD1. The CDR3 sequence is 14 residues long. V gave up 3 bases and J gave up 2 bases; unmatched junction bases: 2. Germline assignment: CDR1 SGHNT and CDR2 YYREEE (reference sequence). The CDR3 DNA is TGTGCCAGCAGCTGGGGGACAGGGAACTATGGCTACACCTTC. Protein sequence: CASSWGTGNYGYTF. Full variable domain (outside the CDR3, taken from reference TRBV5-4 and TRBJ1-2): ETGVTQSPTHLIKTRGQQVTLRCSSQSGHNTVSWYQQALGQGPQFIFQYYREEENGRGNFPPRFSGLQFPNYSSELNVNALELDDSALYLCASSWGTGNYGYTFGSGTRLTVV.

The CDR3 region is CASSGQGTEYNEQFF. In DNA, the CDR3 is TGTGCCAGCAGCGGACAAGGGACAGAGTACAATGAGCAGTTCTTC. The chain uses TRBV9 and TRBJ2-1; 7 bases are shared with TRBD1. The CDR3 has 15 amino acids. J gave up 4 bases and V 3 bases, and 7 bases lay outside the gene matches. Germline values: CDR1 SGDLS, CDR2 YYNGEE.

V and J are TRBV9 and TRBJ2-5; no clear D. The CDR3 is made up of 15 amino acids. CDR1 SGDLS and CDR2 YYNGEE come from the germline V gene. V dropped 3 bases and J dropped 4 bases, with 16 bases sitting between them. CDR3 DNA sequence: TGTGCCAGCAGCGGGTCCCATTTAATCGGAGAGACCCAGTACTTC. It translates to CASSGSHLIGETQYF.